This T cell receptor beta chain was identified during a study of cytomegalovirus exposure and HLA in healthy donors. In the study overall: In terms of ancestry, the Caucasian-associated cluster contained roughly 81% of the roughly 360 genotyped donors.

The study, taken as a whole, reports: Cytomegalovirus association was listed for 164 TCR beta chains. TCR beta chain V- and J-gene trimming was linked, in a later analysis, to a missense variant in DCLRE1C.

CDR3 length equals 16 residues. Unmatched junction bases numbered 5, after V lost 8 bases and J lost 0 bases. Per germline, CDR1 LNHDA and CDR2 SQIVND (reference sequence). Primers for the PCR totalled 60 Vbeta and 13 Jbeta. Only in-frame clones appear in the TCRdb table, and some are missing; sequencing was by immunoSEQ multiplex PCR. The sample has 120,000 or so clones; roughly 78% are singletons. Of note for this clone: No antigen is known for it.

The sample consisted of PBMCs. The rearrangement uses TRBV19 and TRBJ2-1; 12 nucleotides agree with TRBD2. The clonotype was recovered from a man between 25 and 39 years old in good health and CMV-seropositive. The CDR3 DNA is TGTGCCAGTTTCCCTAGCGGGAGGGCCTCCTACAATGAGCAGTTCTTC. Amino acid sequence: CASFPSGRASYNEQFF.